What follows are 5 T cell receptor beta chains derived from one specimen sequenced in a study of blood T cell repertoires in COVID-19. Libraries were prepared by immunoSEQ multiplex PCR; TCRdb keeps only in-frame clonotypes and omits some of them. The table lists about 130,000 clones, roughly four fifths of them singletons. Sequencing was done on a sample of peripheral blood. The receptors originated from a man younger than 45 with COVID-19, enrolled during active disease.

The chain recombines TRBV11-2 with TRBJ1-4, with D maybe TRBD1 (5 bases). Per the germline V gene, CDR1 is SGHAT and CDR2 is FQNNGV. This CDR3 is 14 amino acids long. V lost 2 bases to trimming and J lost 6 bases, with 10 bases between them. CDR3 sequence: CASSLRGKDEKLFF. The CDR3 DNA reads TGTGCCAGCAGCTTACGGGGGAAGGATGAAAAACTGTTTTTT.

Here the CDR3 reads CASSLSVYGTGYGAQHF. CDR3 coding DNA: TGTGCCAGCAGTTTGAGTGTGTATGGGACAGGGTATGGAGCCCAGCATTTT. The chain recombines TRBV28 with TRBJ1-5; TRBD1 matches at 9 bases. The CDR3 covers 17 residues. Germline V gene data show CDR1 as MDHEN and CDR2 as SYDVKM. With 3 bases clipped from V and 11 bases from J, the junction kept 17 bases outside the gene matches.

The chain is built from TRBV5-1 and TRBJ2-3, with TRBD2 identical over 10 bases. The V segment lost 3 bases and the J segment 0 bases; nucleotides outside the gene matches: 10. This CDR3 is built from 18 residues. CDR1 and CDR2 from the germline V gene are SGHRS and YFSETQ. CDR3 residues: CASSWRSTSGASTDTQYF. CDR3 bases: TGCGCCAGCAGCTGGCGATCTACTAGCGGGGCCAGCACAGATACGCAGTATTTT.

The chain employs TRBV6-1 and TRBJ2-5, with 8 bases that match TRBD2. J was trimmed by 3 bases and V by 3 bases; bases with no gene match: 3. This CDR3 contains 14 residues. Per the germline V gene, CDR1 is MNHNS and CDR2 is SASEGT. For the CDR3, the DNA is TGTGCCAGCAGTGATGGAGCGGGAGAAGAGACCCAGTACTTC. Protein sequence: CASSDGAGEETQYF.

The chain couples TRBV30 to TRBJ2-2; D is perhaps TRBD1 (5 bases). The germline CDR1 and CDR2 sequences are GTSNPN and SVGIG (reference sequence). The V and J ends lost 0 bases and 1 base respectively, with 9 bases between them. The CDR3 spans 15 residues. The CDR3 protein is CAWSVAGWNTGELFF. DNA of the CDR3: TGTGCCTGGAGTGTCGCAGGGTGGAACACCGGGGAGCTGTTTTTT.